Listed below are T cell receptor beta chains from one sample, sequenced in a study of T-cell reconstitution after alpha-beta-depleted transplantation in children. In TCRdb, the PCR reads were re-called with MiXCR into one record per CDR3 protein. Among hundreds of thousands of distinct CDR3 sequences listed, about 10% were seen once. The source material was PBMCs, sampled before TCRalphabeta/CD19-depleted stem cell transplant. These receptors were obtained from a child aged 2-9 years with inherited bone marrow failure, due to receive a stem cell transplant. CDR3s include the opening cysteine and the closing phenylalanine or tryptophan. The order of the fields is V gene, D gene, CDR3 length, clone size, J gene, CDR3 DNA, CDR3 protein. D genes are given only for firm matches. Size values are once, few and many counts, or a class for expanded clones, and some rows have none.

TRBV20-1	NA	17	few	TRBJ2-4	TGCAGTGCTAGAGACCCCATACAGCTCGGGGCCAAAAACATTCAGTACTTC	CSARDPIQLGAKNIQYF
TRBV28	NA	12	many	TRBJ2-3	TGTGCCAGCAGTTTTCCCGGGGATACGCAGTATTTT	CASSFPGDTQYF
TRBV12-5	NA	18	NA	TRBJ1-1	TGTGCTAGTAGTTTTTTCGTCGACAGAACGCGGCCGAACACTGAAGCTTTCTTT	CASSFFVDRTRPNTEAFF
TRBV5-4	NA	12	many	TRBJ2-7	TGTGCCAGCAGCGGGGGGCTCCACGAGCAGTACTTC	CASSGGLHEQYF
TRBV28	TRBD1	14	few	TRBJ2-7	TGTGCCAGTACACCCCGGGACAGGACCTACGAGCAGTACTTC	CASTPRDRTYEQYF
TRBV29-1	TRBD2	15	many	TRBJ2-3	TGCAGCGTCAAAGGACTAGCGGGACCCACAGATACGCAGTATTTT	CSVKGLAGPTDTQYF
TRBV6-2/TRBV6-3	NA	16	many	TRBJ2-2	TGTGCCAGCAGTTACCGTTGGCGTGGAAACACCGGGGAGCTGTTTTTT	CASSYRWRGNTGELFF
TRBV3-1	NA	11	many	TRBJ1-4	TGTGCCAGCAGCCAACGTGAAAAACTGTTTTTT	CASSQREKLFF
TRBV12-3/TRBV12-4	TRBD1	16	many	TRBJ1-2	TGTGCCAGCAGGCTGGACCGGGACAGGGTTACGAATGGCTACACCTTC	CASRLDRDRVTNGYTF
TRBV11-2	TRBD2	19	many	TRBJ2-3	TGTGCCAGCAGCCCAAACGGGAGGGCCGTAGTGGCGAGCACAGATACGCAGTATTTT	CASSPNGRAVVASTDTQYF
TRBV6-2/TRBV6-3	TRBD1	17	few	TRBJ1-1	TGTGCCAGCAGTGACCCGGGACAGACCATCATGAACACTGAAGCTTTCTTT	CASSDPGQTIMNTEAFF
TRBV20-1	NA	11	few	TRBJ2-1	TGCAGTGCTTCCCGGAAGAATGAGCAGTTCTTC	CSASRKNEQFF
TRBV4-1	NA	17	many	TRBJ1-4	TGCGCCAGCAGCCGGAGGCAGGGCCCCTCTAAGAATGAAAAACTGTTTTTT	CASSRRQGPSKNEKLFF
TRBV25-1	NA	12	NA	TRBJ1-6	TGTGCCAGCAGTGGCCGAGTATCACCCCTCCACTTT	CASSGRVSPLHF
TRBV9	TRBD2	18	many	TRBJ2-2	TGTGCCAGCAGCGTAGGAGTCATAGCGGGAGGCAACACCGGGGAGCTGTTTTTT	CASSVGVIAGGNTGELFF
TRBV12-3/TRBV12-4	NA	11	few	TRBJ1-2	TGTGCCAGCAGCACCCTGGGCGGCTACACCTTC	CASSTLGGYTF
TRBV19	NA	13	NA	TRBJ2-7	TGTGCCAGTAGTATCACATACCCCTACGAGCAGTACTTC	CASSITYPYEQYF
TRBV7-9	NA	13	few	TRBJ2-5	TGTGCCAGCAGCTCTTCGGGGCAAGAGACCCAGTACTTC	CASSSSGQETQYF
TRBV12-3/TRBV12-4	NA	15	many	TRBJ1-6	TGTGCCAGCAGGAAAGCGATACCCAATAATTCACCCCTCCACTTT	CASRKAIPNNSPLHF
TRBV19	NA	15	few	TRBJ2-1	TGTGCCAGTAGTATTACGGGACTTACATACAATGAGCAGTTCTTC	CASSITGLTYNEQFF
TRBV12-3/TRBV12-4	TRBD2	19	NA	TRBJ2-7	TGTGCCATCAGTTTAGCCCCGAGGACTAGCGGGAGGCGGACCTACGAGCAGTACTTC	CAISLAPRTSGRRTYEQYF
TRBV11-2	TRBD2	16	many	TRBJ2-5	TGTGCCAGCAGCCCACCCGGGACTATTTACCAAGAGACCCAGTACTTC	CASSPPGTIYQETQYF
TRBV12-3/TRBV12-4	NA	15	NA	TRBJ2-1	TGTGCCAGCAGTTTAGACGAACCCCCCCCCGATGAGCAGTTCTTC	CASSLDEPPPDEQFF
TRBV2	NA	12	many	TRBJ2-2	TGTGCCAGCAGTATCAAGGTCGGGGAGCTGTTTTTT	CASSIKVGELFF
TRBV29-1	TRBD1	13	many	TRBJ2-5	TGCAGCGTTGCACGACAGGGCCAAGAGACCCAGTACTTC	CSVARQGQETQYF
TRBV10-3	NA	14	NA	TRBJ2-5	TGTGCCATCAGTGATTTCACGGGTCAAGAGACCCAGTACTTC	CAISDFTGQETQYF
TRBV7-8	NA	11	few	TRBJ2-1	TGTGCCTGGAATCGGGGTAATGAGCAGTTCTTC	CAWNRGNEQFF
TRBV29-1	TRBD2	13	many	TRBJ2-7	TGCAGCCCCCCCTGGACTAGCGGCTACGAGCAGTACTTC	CSPPWTSGYEQYF
TRBV5-1	TRBD2	15	many	TRBJ2-7	TGCGCCAGCAGCTTGGAAGGGGAGGGCCTCTACGAGCAGTACTTC	CASSLEGEGLYEQYF
TRBV12-3/TRBV12-4	NA	14	NA	TRBJ2-1	TGTGCCAGCATCCAGGGTAGCTCCTACAATGAGCAGTTCTTC	CASIQGSSYNEQFF
TRBV11-2	TRBD2	14	NA	TRBJ2-1	TGTGCCAGCAGCCGCATAGCGGGCCGCGGCGAGCAGTTCTTC	CASSRIAGRGEQFF
TRBV30	TRBD2	13	NA	TRBJ2-1	TGTGCCTGGAGAAGACTAGCCTACAGTGAGCAGTTCTTC	CAWRRLAYSEQFF
TRBV5-1	TRBD1	13	many	TRBJ1-2	TGCGCCAGCAGACCCGACAGGGAAGGCGGCTACACCTTC	CASRPDREGGYTF
TRBV6-2/TRBV6-3	NA	14	many	TRBJ2-2	TGTGCCAGCGTAGACAGGCTGAACACCGGGGAGCTGTTTTTT	CASVDRLNTGELFF
TRBV5-1	NA	15	many	TRBJ2-3	TGCGCCAGCAGCTTAGGGACATACAGCACAGATACGCAGTATTTT	CASSLGTYSTDTQYF
TRBV4-2	TRBD2	17	NA	TRBJ2-5	TGTGCCAGCAGCCAAGATCCTAGCGGGATCCACCAAGAGACCCAGTACTTC	CASSQDPSGIHQETQYF
TRBV6-1	TRBD1	17	NA	TRBJ2-4	TGTGCCAGCAAACCTAACAGGGGGCCCTCCTGGGGAAACATTCAGTACTTC	CASKPNRGPSWGNIQYF
TRBV20-1	TRBD2	14	NA	TRBJ2-1	TGCAGTGCTCTGGGACTAGCCGATTACAATGAGCAGTTCTTC	CSALGLADYNEQFF
TRBV4-2	TRBD2	19	few	TRBJ2-2	TGTGCCAGCAGCAAAGGCGGACTAGCGGGAGGGCCGAGGACCGGGGAGCTGTTTTTT	CASSKGGLAGGPRTGELFF